The present TCR beta chain was sequenced within a study of T cell responses to AZD1222 COVID-19 vaccine. CDR1 is SGHTA, CDR2 FQGNSA, per germline. V trimming: 5 bases; J trimming: 0 bases; junction bases outside the gene matches: 8. The CDR3 is 16 residues long. Of note for this clone: Its antigen remains unidentified.

This table comes from immunoSEQ multiplex PCR, and its TCRdb copy is limited to in-frame clones, with some not included. The sample shows around 180,000 clones, approximately 87% of them seen only once. General study points: The study reported that nearly half of spike-specific TCRs target unmutated variant regions. Repertoires were collected only later (after the peak T cell response had occurred). Donors in the cohort were predominantly white British and more often female, and clonal diversity was possibly underestimated. Recipients of two AZD1222 doses showed rising Spike-specific TCR breadth and depth.

This rearrangement joins TRBV7-2 to TRBJ2-3; 7 nucleotides line up with TRBD1. This TCR was sampled from an adult in good health. Source: peripheral blood, taken on day 0 of MenACWY control vaccination. The CDR3 here is CASSQYGTESTDTQYF. The CDR3 DNA is TGTGCCAGCAGCCAATACGGGACAGAAAGCACAGATACGCAGTATTTT.